This is a list of T cell receptor beta chains from one sample in a study of CD8 T cells in Susac syndrome. Each CDR3 protein gets one entry after TCRdb re-called the immunoSEQ multiplex PCR reads with MiXCR. The sample has roughly 330,000 distinct CDR3 sequences, around 90% seen once. Sequencing input: CD4+ T cells from PBMCs. These receptors were collected from a human donor with multiple sclerosis. Both conserved end residues are part of each CDR3. The D gene is left open where the match is weak. Rows may omit the clone size; those that give it use once, few, many or a size class.

clone size,V gene,D gene,J gene,CDR3 protein,CDR3 DNA
NA,TRBV3-1,NA,TRBJ1-2,CASSQGGVGYTF,TGTGCCAGCAGCCAAGGAGGAGTCGGCTACACCTTC
NA,TRBV20-1,NA,TRBJ2-5,CSARSQGAGETQYF,TGCAGTGCTAGAAGTCAAGGGGCAGGAGAGACCCAGTACTTC
once,TRBV5-8,NA,TRBJ2-3,CASSFGSVHTDTQYF,TGTGCCAGCAGCTTTGGTAGCGTACACACAGATACGCAGTATTTT
NA,TRBV12-3/TRBV12-4,NA,TRBJ1-5,CASSLTVGVSNQPQHF,TGTGCCAGCAGTTTAACAGTCGGGGTAAGCAATCAGCCCCAGCATTTT
NA,TRBV7-7,NA,TRBJ2-5,CASSLAGSGAQETQYF,TGTGCTAGCAGCTTAGCAGGGTCCGGGGCCCAAGAGACCCAGTACTTC
NA,TRBV9,TRBD2,TRBJ2-3,CASSTSSGGTDTQYF,TGTGCCAGCAGCACCTCTAGCGGGGGCACAGATACGCAGTATTTT
NA,TRBV5-6,NA,TRBJ1-3,CASSLGPAGNTIYF,TGTGCCAGCAGCTTGGGCCCGGCTGGAAACACCATATATTTT
NA,TRBV7-2,NA,TRBJ2-7,CASSLGGGATTYEQYF,TGTGCCAGCAGCTTAGGAGGCGGGGCGACCACCTACGAGCAGTACTTC
NA,TRBV6-5,NA,TRBJ2-7,CASTSPRGLNEQYF,TGTGCCAGCACCTCTCCGCGAGGGCTCAACGAGCAGTACTTC
NA,TRBV5-4,NA,TRBJ1-1,CASSSVNRATEAFF,TGTGCCAGCAGCTCAGTTAACAGGGCCACTGAAGCTTTCTTT
NA,TRBV2,NA,TRBJ1-1,CASSVTGRPAAFF,TGTGCCAGCAGCGTGACAGGTCGCCCCGCTGCTTTCTTT
NA,TRBV19,TRBD1,TRBJ1-1,CASSIRGSGTGMNTEAFF,TGTGCCAGTAGTATTAGGGGGTCCGGGACAGGGATGAACACTGAAGCTTTCTTT
once,TRBV4-2,TRBD2,TRBJ2-7,CASSFSGSGRSSSYEQYF,TGTGCCAGCAGCTTCTCCGGGAGCGGGAGGTCGAGCTCCTACGAGCAGTACTTC
NA,TRBV20-1,NA,TRBJ1-4,CSARAMLGVSNEKLFF,TGCAGTGCTAGGGCAATGCTAGGAGTATCTAATGAAAAACTGTTTTTT
NA,TRBV18,NA,TRBJ1-1,CASSPTLAGMNTEAFF,TGTGCCAGCTCTCCCACTTTGGCGGGTATGAACACTGAAGCTTTCTTT
NA,TRBV2,NA,TRBJ1-2,CASRAAGGYTF,TGTGCCAGCAGGGCGGCAGGCGGCTACACCTTC
NA,TRBV18,TRBD1,TRBJ1-2,CASSPLGTGQYGYTF,TGTGCCAGCTCACCACTTGGGACAGGCCAGTATGGCTACACCTTC
NA,TRBV7-8,NA,TRBJ1-5,CASSLSGYNQPQHF,TGTGCCAGCAGCTTATCGGGGTACAATCAGCCCCAGCATTTT
NA,TRBV21-1,NA,TRBJ2-3,CASSKGGHQTDTQYF,TGTGCCAGCAGCAAAGGGGGACATCAGACAGATACGCAGTATTTT
NA,TRBV19,NA,TRBJ1-5,CASTDSNQPQHF,TGTGCCAGTACCGATAGCAATCAGCCCCAGCATTTT
NA,TRBV12-3/TRBV12-4,TRBD1,TRBJ1-2,CASSSRGRVHGYTF,TGTGCCAGCAGTTCCAGGGGGCGCGTGCATGGCTACACCTTC
NA,TRBV20-1,TRBD2,TRBJ2-2,CSAPNGRGTGELFF,TGCAGTGCCCCAAACGGGAGGGGCACCGGGGAGCTGTTTTTT
NA,TRBV13,NA,TRBJ1-3,CASSTPGTTIYF,TGTGCCAGCAGCACCCCCGGGACCACCATATATTTT
NA,TRBV29-1,NA,TRBJ2-1,CSASRVYNEQFF,TGCAGCGCATCCAGGGTATACAATGAGCAGTTCTTC
NA,TRBV10-3,TRBD1,TRBJ1-6,CAINPGGGNSPLHF,TGTGCCATCAATCCAGGGGGCGGGAATTCACCCCTCCACTTT
NA,TRBV20-1,NA,TRBJ2-7,CSASWAGASYEQYF,TGCAGTGCTAGTTGGGCCGGGGCCTCCTACGAGCAGTACTTC
NA,TRBV6-1,TRBD2,TRBJ2-1,CASSTWTSGRIAYNEQFF,TGTGCCAGCAGTACCTGGACTAGCGGGAGGATTGCGTACAATGAGCAGTTCTTC
NA,TRBV7-2,NA,TRBJ1-6,CASSLDQDSTLHF,TGTGCCAGCAGCTTAGATCAGGACTCAACCCTCCACTTT
NA,TRBV11-2,TRBD1,TRBJ2-7,CASSFDLYRDRGFEGLEQYF,TGTGCCAGCAGCTTTGACCTCTACCGGGACAGGGGGTTCGAGGGTCTCGAGCAGTACTTC
NA,TRBV7-2,NA,TRBJ2-5,CASSLVVQETQYF,TGTGCCAGCAGCTTAGTAGTCCAAGAGACCCAGTACTTC
NA,TRBV4-1,NA,TRBJ2-7,CASSQVRAGLTYEQYF,TGCGCCAGCAGCCAAGTTAGGGCAGGGTTAACCTACGAGCAGTACTTC
NA,TRBV5-1,TRBD2,TRBJ2-1,CASSSMTSGGNEQFF,TGCGCCAGCAGCTCCATGACTAGCGGGGGCAATGAGCAGTTCTTC
NA,TRBV7-8,NA,TRBJ2-5,CASSSDRQETQYF,TGTGCCAGCAGCTCCGACCGGCAGGAGACCCAGTACTTC
NA,TRBV29-1,NA,TRBJ2-2,CSVGSVNTGVGTGELFF,TGCAGCGTGGGGTCGGTCAATACGGGAGTCGGAACCGGGGAGCTGTTTTTT